Shown below are 13 T cell receptor beta chains from a single sample sequenced in a study of CD8 T cells in Susac syndrome. RNA amounts of about 0.5 to 1 ug underwent reverse transcription with random hexamers. TCRdb reprocessed the immunoSEQ multiplex PCR reads via MiXCR and lists one record per CDR3 protein. The data hold 300,000 or so distinct CDR3 sequences, with approximately 90% observed a single time. The sample consisted of CD4+ T cells from PBMCs. These receptors all come from a human donor with multiple sclerosis.

The CDR3: CSAGVTDTQYF. CDR3 bases: TGCAGTGCTGGAGTTACAGATACGCAGTATTTT. The chain recombines TRBV20-1 with TRBJ2-3; D is ambiguous. The V end was cut by 5 bases, the J end by 3 bases, with 6 bases between. Germline V CDR1 and CDR2: DFQATT, SNEGSKA (reference sequence). The CDR3 contains 11 residues.

V usage is TRBV20-1 and J usage is TRBJ2-5; 13 bases line up with TRBD2. The germline gives CDR1 DFQATT, CDR2 SNEGSKA (reference sequence). CDR3 size: 16 residues. J was trimmed by 5 bases and V by 2 bases; bases with no gene match: 8. CDR3 region: CSARSAGTSGTETQYF. CDR3 nucleotides: TGCAGTGCTAGATCCGCCGGGACTAGCGGGACTGAGACCCAGTACTTC.

The V call is TRBV4-1, the J call TRBJ2-1; 8 bases map to TRBD2. The CDR3 covers 17 residues. V was pared by 1 base and J by 4 bases, with 9 bases of the junction left unmatched. Germline CDR1 MGHRA, CDR2 YSYEKL. The CDR3 loop reads CASSQAAFSGNYNEQFF. CDR3 coding DNA: TGCGCCAGCAGCCAAGCGGCGTTTAGCGGGAATTACAATGAGCAGTTCTTC.

The V and J genes are TRBV30 and TRBJ2-1; TRBD1 aligns across 7 bases. CDR1 is GTSNPN and CDR2 is SVGIG in the germline V gene (reference sequence). J was trimmed by 4 bases and V by 2 bases; bases with no gene match: 11. The CDR3 contains 16 residues. The CDR3 loop reads CAWSRQGLGVYNEQFF. For the CDR3, the DNA is TGTGCCTGGAGTCGACAGGGTCTAGGGGTTTACAATGAGCAGTTCTTC.

This chain links TRBV12-3 or TRBV12-4 with TRBJ2-7; perhaps TRBD2 as D (6 bases). This CDR3 has 14 amino acids. Trimming cost V 5 bases and J 3 bases, with 14 bases left between them. DNA of the CDR3: TGTGCCAGCAGTCGGGGACGGGGAGGCTACGAGCAGTACTTC. Its protein product is CASSRGRGGYEQYF.

V usage is TRBV12-3 or TRBV12-4 and J usage is TRBJ2-7; D may be TRBD1 or TRBD2 (5 bases each). Between the trimmed V and J ends, which lost 2 bases and 2 bases, there was a span of 10 bases. The CDR3 is 14 residues long. The CDR3 loop reads CASSLQSGPYEQYF. The CDR3 DNA is TGTGCCAGCAGTTTACAGTCGGGACCCTACGAGCAGTACTTC.

The chain carries TRBV7-9 and TRBJ1-1, with D uncertain. Trimming pared 0 bases from V and 5 bases from J, leaving 13 bases between. This CDR3 has 15 amino acids. Looked up from germline, CDR1 is SEHNR and CDR2 is FQNEAQ (reference sequence). Here the CDR3 reads CASSLALRGKTEAFF. For the CDR3, the DNA is TGTGCCAGCAGCTTAGCACTAAGAGGGAAGACTGAAGCTTTCTTT.

The chain employs TRBV3-1 and TRBJ2-5, with D possibly TRBD2 on 5 matching bases. The CDR3 has 16 amino acids. Germline V CDR1 and CDR2: LGHDT, YNNKEL (reference sequence). Between the trimmed V and J ends, which lost 0 bases and 3 bases, there was a span of 14 bases. This CDR3 is CASSQDIGLGEETQYF. DNA of the CDR3: TGTGCCAGCAGCCAAGATATCGGCCTCGGGGAAGAGACCCAGTACTTC.

The V gene is TRBV4-2, the J gene TRBJ1-1; D uncertain. The V gene lost 6 bases and the J gene lost 0 bases, with 11 bases spanning the gap. Germline V gene lookup returns CDR1 LGHNA and CDR2 YNFKEQ. CDR3 size: 14 residues. CDR3 protein: CASSSSVVNTEAFF. CDR3 in DNA: TGTGCCAGCAGTTCGTCCGTGGTGAACACTGAAGCTTTCTTT.

This clonotype has only a few counts. This chain uses TRBV20-1 with TRBJ2-7; the match to TRBD2 covers 9 bases. Looked up from germline, CDR1 is DFQATT and CDR2 is SNEGSKA (reference sequence). This CDR3 has 14 residues. Trimming removed 3 bases from V and 3 bases from J; junction bases left unmatched: 6. The CDR3 DNA reads TGCAGTGCTAGTGGGGCGGGAGGGTTCTACGAGCAGTACTTC. This translates into CSASGAGGFYEQYF.

This clonotype occurred once. At one end, the junction sequence differs from germline, possibly due to a read error. The chain recombines TRBV20-1 with TRBJ1-2; the match to TRBD1 covers 11 bases. The CDR3 loop spans 14 amino acids. CDR1 is DFQATT and CDR2 is SNEGSKA in the germline V gene (reference sequence). DNA for the CDR3: TGCAGTGCTAGAGATCGAGGGACAGGGGGAACTCCGCGCTTC. Its protein product is CSARDRGTGGTPRF.

The chain carries TRBV12-3 or TRBV12-4 and TRBJ2-1; 12 bases match TRBD2. V gave up 5 bases and J gave up 6 bases; unmatched junction bases: 8. The CDR3 has 16 amino acids. DNA for the CDR3: TGTGCCAGCAGTCCCAGACTAGCGGGAGATGGCAATGAGCAGTTCTTC. It encodes CASSPRLAGDGNEQFF.

This chain uses TRBV21-1 with TRBJ1-3; the D call TRBD1 from the table was never checked on the DNA. TRBV21-1 is flagged as a pseudogene. CDR3 length equals 22 residues. The CDR3 reads CASSKLFRLVRDRPPSGNTIYF. CDR3 bases: TGTGCCAGCAGCAAACTATTTAGACTCGTGAGAGACAGGCCACCCTCTGGAAACACCATATATTTT.